Each of the 13 T cell receptor beta chains below was sequenced from the same sample in a study of early stage breast cancer tumors. Data came from immunoSEQ multiplex PCR; TCRdb stores just in-frame clones and leaves some out. The profile shows some 58,000 clones, around three quarters of them singletons. Specimen: blood. The receptors were sampled from a young adult with breast cancer.

V is TRBV10-2 and J is TRBJ1-4; D ambiguous. In germline, CDR1 is WSHSY, CDR2 SAAADI. CDR3 length: 15 amino acids. Trimming pared 0 bases from V and 0 bases from J, leaving 5 bases between. CDR3 in DNA: TGCGCCAGCAGTGAGTCAAGAGCAACTAATGAAAAACTGTTTTTT. This translates into CASSESRATNEKLFF.

In its sample, this clone was seen a few times. The chain combines TRBV25-1 with TRBJ1-5; D might be TRBD1 (5 bases). V was pared by 6 bases and J by 2 bases, with 8 bases between. CDR1 and CDR2 (germline): MGHDK, SYGVNS. CDR3 size: 13 residues. CDR3: CASRGVGNQPQHF. The CDR3 nucleotides read TGTGCCAGCAGGGGGGTGGGCAATCAGCCCCAGCATTTT.

Only one count was recorded for this clone. This chain uses TRBV28 with TRBJ2-2; 10 bases are shared with TRBD2. The CDR3 runs to 16 residues. CDR1 MDHEN and CDR2 SYDVKM come from the germline V gene. After removal of 4 bases from V and 6 bases from J, the junction contained 8 bases not matched to a gene. The CDR3 DNA reads as TGTGCCAGCAGTTCCCTCCCCGGGACTAGCGCCGGGGAGCTGTTTTTT. Translating gives CASSSLPGTSAGELFF.

This clone was seen a single time. This chain joins TRBV9 and TRBJ1-3; perhaps TRBD1 as D (6 bases). The CDR3 consists of 15 residues. CDR1 and CDR2 from the germline V gene are SGDLS and YYNGEE. V dropped 1 base and J dropped 4 bases, with 12 bases sitting between them. The CDR3 nucleotides read TGTGCCAGCAGCGTAAGGACCGGGGGCGGAAACACCATATATTTT. This translates into CASSVRTGGGNTIYF.

The chain is built from TRBV5-5 and TRBJ1-1; tentatively, D is TRBD1 (5 bases). The CDR3 covers 14 residues. Between the trimmed V and J ends, which lost 1 base and 4 bases, there was a span of 11 bases. Germline V lookup: CDR1 SGHKS, CDR2 YYEKEE (reference sequence). Here the CDR3 DNA reads TGTGCCAGCAGCTTGACCGGGGCGAGCACTGAAGCTTTCTTT. This translates into CASSLTGASTEAFF.

This clone came up a few times. The rearrangement links TRBV6-5 to TRBJ1-6; a weak D match, TRBD1 (6 bases). V lost 6 bases and J 14 bases, leaving 14 bases between the germline ends. CDR1 MNHEY and CDR2 SVGAGI come from the germline V gene. The CDR3 covers 12 residues. The DNA of the CDR3 is TGTGCCAGCAGATCACAGGGTGGAGCCCTCCACTTT. It specifies CASRSQGGALHF.

This clone was detected a few times. This rearrangement joins TRBV7-8 to TRBJ1-5; maybe TRBD1 (6 bases). Trimming stripped 5 bases from V and 2 bases from J, with 16 bases between. Looked up from germline, CDR1 is SGHVS and CDR2 is FQNEAQ. There are 16 residues in the CDR3. As DNA, the CDR3 is TGTGCCAGCAGCCCGGTTCGGGGGCTACGCAATCAGCCCCAGCATTTT. The encoded protein is CASSPVRGLRNQPQHF. Variable domain in full (rest from reference TRBV7-8 and TRBJ1-5): GAGVSQSPRYKVAKRGQDVALRCDPISGHVSLFWYQQALGQGPEFLTYFQNEAQLDKSGLPSDRFFAERPEGSVSTLKIQRTQQEDSAVYLCASSPVRGLRNQPQHFGDGTRLSIL.

V and J are TRBV19 and TRBJ2-1; 8 bases line up with TRBD1. With V trimmed by 7 bases and J by 6 bases, 11 bases remained unmatched. The V gene's germline CDR1 is LNHDA and CDR2 SQIVND (reference sequence). The CDR3 loop spans 15 amino acids. CDR3 DNA sequence: TGTGCCAGTACGCCGGGACAGGCTCTAGGCAATGAGCAGTTCTTC. It encodes CASTPGQALGNEQFF. Looking up the rest from reference TRBV19 and TRBJ2-1 gives the full variable domain: DGGITQSPKYLFRKEGQNVTLSCEQNLNHDAMYWYRQDPGQGLRLIYYSQIVNDFQKGDIAEGYSVSREKKESFPLTVTSAQKNPTAFYLCASTPGQALGNEQFFGPGTRLTVL.

The J gene is TRBJ1-2, the V gene TRBV9; D is unclear. The V gene's germline CDR1 is SGDLS and CDR2 YYNGEE. The CDR3 totals 12 residues. Trimming took 4 bases from V and 4 from J, leaving 8 bases between them. CDR3 sequence (DNA): TGTGCCAGCAGCAGCGGTCCCTATGGCTACACCTTC. This codes for CASSSGPYGYTF. Full variable domain (missing parts from reference TRBV9 and TRBJ1-2): DSGVTQTPKHLITATGQRVTLRCSPRSGDLSVYWYQQSLDQGLQFLIQYYNGEERAKGNILERFSAQQFPDLHSELNLSSLELGDSALYFCASSSGPYGYTFGSGTRLTVV.

This chain joins TRBV7-9 and TRBJ2-7; tentative D call: TRBD1 (5 bases). V was shortened by 8 bases and J by 3 bases, with 14 bases between the two germline ends. Germline V CDR1 and CDR2: SEHNR, FQNEAQ (reference sequence). The CDR3 covers 13 residues. The CDR3 sequence: CASGYLDSYEQYF. The CDR3 DNA follows: TGTGCCAGCGGGTACCTCGACAGCTACGAGCAGTACTTC.

The chain combines TRBV29-1 with TRBJ2-5; D remains unclear. The CDR3 runs to 14 residues. The V end was cut by 6 bases, the J end by 1 base, with 15 bases between. Looked up from germline, CDR1 is SQVTM and CDR2 is ANQGSEA. The CDR3: CSVTARNVQETQYF. CDR3 sequence (DNA): TGCAGCGTCACGGCTAGAAACGTCCAAGAGACCCAGTACTTC.

This chain joins TRBV10-3 and TRBJ2-3; TRBD1 is a possible D gene (5 bases). The CDR3 runs 13 residues. Trimming stripped 6 bases from V and 3 bases from J, with 10 bases between. Germline assignment: CDR1 ENHRY and CDR2 SYGVKD. DNA of the CDR3: TGTGCCATCAGCGAACAGGAGACAGATACGCAGTATTTT. Amino acid sequence: CAISEQETDTQYF.

The V gene is TRBV7-2, the J gene TRBJ2-6, with D tentatively TRBD1 (6 bases). The V end was cut by 5 bases, the J end by 0 bases, with 11 bases between. This CDR3 has 16 residues. Germline lookup yields CDR1 SGHTA and CDR2 FQGNSA. In DNA, the CDR3 is TGTGCCAGCAGCACCACAGGGTTCTCTGGGGCCAACGTCCTGACTTTC. It yields the protein CASSTTGFSGANVLTF.